A selection of T cell receptor beta chains follows, all from one sample in a study of T cells after yellow fever vaccination. TCRdb re-analysed the 5' RACE reads in MiXCR, keeping a single row per CDR3 protein. Found here are about 250,000 distinct CDR3 sequences, roughly 4% of them singletons; the top ten hold around 19%. The specimen was PBMCs, collected 15 days after the yellow fever booster vaccination. These receptors all come from a man aged 18 to 35 who received the YFV17D yellow fever vaccine. Both conserved end residues are part of each CDR3. The D gene is left open where the match is weak. The size entry is marked missing in some rows and otherwise reads once, few, many or a size class.

j_call | cdr3_length | v_call | clone_size | d_call | cdr3_nt | cdr3_aa
TRBJ2-1 | 15 | TRBV7-2 | many | TRBD2 | TGTGCCAGCAGCTTTCCGCGGGGGGCCGTGAATGAGCAGTTCTTC | CASSFPRGAVNEQFF
TRBJ2-1 | 15 | TRBV25-1 | many | TRBD1 | TGTGCCAGCAGTGGTTCCGGGACAGCCTTAGAGGAGCAGTTCTTC | CASSGSGTALEEQFF
TRBJ2-1 | 12 | TRBV6-5 | many | . | TGTGCCAGCAACGACCCCTACAATGAGCAGTTCTTC | CASNDPYNEQFF
TRBJ2-7 | 16 | TRBV5-1 | many | . | TGCGCCAGCAGCTTGTCCCCGGGGGCCCTCTCCTACGAGCAGTACTTC | CASSLSPGALSYEQYF
TRBJ2-5 | 19 | TRBV5-1 | many | TRBD2 | TGCGCCAGCAGCTTGGCCGGGCTAGCGGGGGCCCTTACTCAAGAGACCCAGTACTTC | CASSLAGLAGALTQETQYF
TRBJ2-6 | 17 | TRBV7-3 | few | . | TGTGCCAGCAGCTTAAGGGTAGGGGGTCCGGGGGCCAACGTCCTGACTTTC | CASSLRVGGPGANVLTF
TRBJ2-5 | 15 | TRBV5-1 | many | TRBD2 | TGCGCCAGCTTCGATCCATCGGGGGGTAAGGAGACCCAGTACTTC | CASFDPSGGKETQYF
TRBJ1-6 | 14 | TRBV6-2/TRBV6-3 | many | . | TGTGCCAGCAGTCCATACGAGGCCAATTCACCCCTCCACTTT | CASSPYEANSPLHF
TRBJ1-6 | 14 | TRBV10-3 | many | . | TGTGCCATCAGTGAGGGCTCCTATAATTCACCCCTCCACTTT | CAISEGSYNSPLHF
TRBJ2-5 | 14 | TRBV20-1 | . | . | TGCAGTGCTAGAGCTGACAGCGGGTGGGAGACCCAGTACTTC | CSARADSGWETQYF
TRBJ1-4 | 18 | TRBV5-1 | many | TRBD1 | TGCGCCAGCAGCTTGCCTTTAGGACAGGGCGCAACTAATGAAAAACTGTTTTTT | CASSLPLGQGATNEKLFF
TRBJ2-5 | 14 | TRBV12-3/TRBV12-4 | many | TRBD2 | TGTGCCAGCAGTCCCACCACTAGCGGGGGGGCCCCGCACTTC | CASSPTTSGGAPHF
TRBJ2-1 | 15 | TRBV5-1 | many | TRBD1 | TGCGCCAGCTGCAAGATGGACAGGCGAGAAAATGAGCAGTTCTTC | CASCKMDRRENEQFF
TRBJ2-1 | 11 | TRBV5-1 | many | . | TGCGCCAGCAGTGTTAAGTATGAGCAGTTCTTC | CASSVKYEQFF
TRBJ2-1 | 13 | TRBV5-6 | many | . | TGTGCCAGCAGCTTGGACCCACGGAATGAGCAGTTCTTC | CASSLDPRNEQFF
TRBJ1-1 | 13 | TRBV6-1 | many | TRBD1 | TGTGCCAGCAGTAACAGGGGATACACTGAAGCTTTCTTT | CASSNRGYTEAFF
TRBJ1-1 | 17 | TRBV7-9 | many | . | TGTGCCAGCAGCTTATTCAGGACCCGACCCAAGGACACTGAAGCTTTCTTT | CASSLFRTRPKDTEAFF
TRBJ2-5 | 14 | TRBV19 | many | . | TGTGCCAGTAGTATACAGGAGTACCAAGAGACCCAGTACTTC | CASSIQEYQETQYF
TRBJ2-7 | 15 | TRBV4-1 | many | TRBD1 | TGCGCCAGCAGCCAAGTGGGGACAGGGGTCGATGAGCAGTACTTC | CASSQVGTGVDEQYF
TRBJ2-6 | 17 | TRBV5-6 | few | . | TGTGCCAGCAGCTTTTATCTGGGGCCGTCTGGGGCCAACGTCCTGACTTTC | CASSFYLGPSGANVLTF
TRBJ1-1 | 13 | TRBV20-1 | many | . | TGCAGTGCTAGAGCCGACACGAACACTGAAGCTTTCTTT | CSARADTNTEAFF
TRBJ1-2 | 14 | TRBV6-5 | many | . | TGTGCCAGCAGTTACGGGACCCACGCGGGGGGCTACACCTTC | CASSYGTHAGGYTF
TRBJ2-4 | 15 | TRBV5-1 | many | . | TGCGCCAGCAGGGTAGAAGGGGCGCCCAAAAACATTCAGTACTTC | CASRVEGAPKNIQYF
TRBJ1-5 | 18 | TRBV2 | many | TRBD1 | TGTGCCAGCAGTGGCCCCCGGGACAGGGGTTCTAGCAATCAGCCCCAGCATTTT | CASSGPRDRGSSNQPQHF
TRBJ2-2 | 14 | TRBV20-1 | many | TRBD2 | TGCAGTGCTAGCCGACTAGCGGGTTCCGGGGAGCTGTTTTTT | CSASRLAGSGELFF
TRBJ2-4 | 16 | TRBV6-4 | many | TRBD2 | TGTGCCAGCACCACTACTAGCGGGGGATGGGAGGACATTCAGTACTTC | CASTTTSGGWEDIQYF
TRBJ1-1 | 14 | TRBV7-9 | many | TRBD1 | TGTGCCAGCAGCAGCCCGGACAGGCGAAATGAAGCTTTCTTT | CASSSPDRRNEAFF
TRBJ2-3 | 13 | TRBV12-3/TRBV12-4 | many | . | TGTGCCAGCAGCGCTTACAGTGCAGATACGCAGTATTTT | CASSAYSADTQYF
TRBJ1-1 | 17 | TRBV27 | many | TRBD1 | TGTGCCAGCTTCACAGCAGGGGGTTTCGGGGGCGCCACTGAAGCTTTCTTT | CASFTAGGFGGATEAFF
TRBJ2-7 | 16 | TRBV4-3 | many | TRBD2 | TGCGCCAGCAGCCAAGAAGCTAGCGGGGGGTCCTACGAGCAGTACTTC | CASSQEASGGSYEQYF
TRBJ1-1 | 13 | TRBV19 | many | . | TGTGCCAGCCGTATAATGGGGAACACTGAAGCTTTCTTT | CASRIMGNTEAFF
TRBJ2-1 | 16 | TRBV14 | many | TRBD2 | TGTGCCAGCAGCCAAGTGATCCTAGCGGGTTGGAATGAGCAGTTCTTC | CASSQVILAGWNEQFF
TRBJ1-2 | 12 | TRBV27 | many | . | TGTGCCAGCACTAAAATGGGGGAGGGCTACACCTTC | CASTKMGEGYTF
TRBJ2-5 | 14 | TRBV12-3/TRBV12-4 | many | . | TGTGCCAGCAGTTTACCGACAACGCAAGAGACCCAGTACTTC | CASSLPTTQETQYF
TRBJ2-3 | 17 | TRBV6-6 | many | TRBD2 | TGTGCCAGCAGCTCCGGACTAGCGGGGGTTAGCACAGATACGCAGTATTTT | CASSSGLAGVSTDTQYF
TRBJ1-6 | 14 | TRBV5-1 | . | TRBD1 | TGCGCCAGCCAACGGACAGGGGTTGATTCACCCCTCCACTTT | CASQRTGVDSPLHF
TRBJ2-5 | 15 | TRBV6-1 | many | TRBD2 | TGTGCCAGCAGCCGGATAGCGGGGGAGGAAGAGACCCAGTACTTC | CASSRIAGEEETQYF
TRBJ1-1 | 11 | TRBV12-3/TRBV12-4 | many | . | TGTGCCAGCAGTTTGCTCAGGGAAGCTTTCTTT | CASSLLREAFF
TRBJ2-1 | 16 | TRBV9 | many | . | TGTGCCAGCAGCGACTTACGCACAGGGTCGGTGGGTGAGCAGTTCTTC | CASSDLRTGSVGEQFF
TRBJ2-1 | 17 | TRBV9 | many | . | TGTGCCAGCAGCGCCCACCGAGCAGGTCACGACTACAATGAGCAGTTCTTC | CASSAHRAGHDYNEQFF
TRBJ2-4 | 13 | TRBV4-3 | many | TRBD1 | TGCGCCAGCAGCCGGGACAGGGAAAACATTCAGTACTTC | CASSRDRENIQYF
TRBJ1-4 | 12 | TRBV10-3 | . | . | TGTGCCATCGGATCAACTAATGAAAAACTGTTTTTT | CAIGSTNEKLFF
TRBJ2-3 | 15 | TRBV7-9 | many | . | TGTGCCAGCAGCTTAGATGGGACCAACACAGATACGCAGTATTTT | CASSLDGTNTDTQYF
TRBJ2-1 | 11 | TRBV10-3 | many | . | TGTGCCATCAGTGGACGGAATGAGCAGTTCTTC | CAISGRNEQFF
TRBJ1-2 | 18 | TRBV25-1 | many | TRBD1 | TGTGCCAGCAGTGCTTCACAGGGGGTGAGGAATACCAACTATGGCTACACCTTC | CASSASQGVRNTNYGYTF
TRBJ1-5 | 14 | TRBV7-3 | many | . | TGTGCCAGCAGCAAAGACAGAAGCAATCAGCCCCAGCATTTT | CASSKDRSNQPQHF
TRBJ2-5 | 11 | TRBV7-9 | many | . | TGTGCCAGCAGCTCCAAAGAGACCCAGTACTTC | CASSSKETQYF
TRBJ2-1 | 15 | TRBV7-6 | many | TRBD2 | TGTGCCAGCAGCTTGACTAGCGGGGGTTTCAATGAGCAGTTCTTC | CASSLTSGGFNEQFF
TRBJ1-2 | 17 | TRBV10-3 | few | . | TGTGCCATCTCCCGGACGAGCTCGGGCTCAGAGGCGTATGGCTACACCTTC | CAISRTSSGSEAYGYTF